This TCR beta chain was captured in a study of tumor-infiltrating lymphocytes in primary liver carcinoma. The study's findings and limits: Tumor-adjacent and tumor-blood pairs overlapped less than tumor region pairs did. It was in tumors, not blood, that the top-250-clone fraction was significantly higher (p = 0.039).

Co-extraction of RNA and DNA was performed on about 19-32 mg of unsorted bulk tissue. TCR beta cDNA was prepared out of roughly 0.5 ug total RNA by means of a constant-region primer. Three nested multiplex PCR rounds, a slightly modified ARM-PCR, produced the libraries for TCR beta. A C-beta reverse primer and TRBV1-TRBV30 forward primers served in each of the first two PCR rounds, at about 10 cycles apiece. Via MiXCR, TCRdb re-called the multiplex PCR reads, giving one row per CDR3 protein. The table includes over 75,000 distinct CDR3 sequences, around 70% detected once. This clonotype is labeled as medium-sized. Antigen unknown. This CDR3 is built from 14 residues. The germline CDR1 and CDR2 sequences are SGHAT and FQNNGV. V gave up 3 bases and J gave up 0 bases, with 5 bases separating them.

This receptor was obtained from a man in his forties with primary liver carcinoma and hepatitis B virus infection. The specimen was tumor-adjacent normal liver tissue. V is TRBV11-2 and J is TRBJ2-2; D is uncertain. Here the CDR3 reads CASSFGSNTGELFF. The CDR3, as DNA: TGTGCCAGCAGCTTCGGATCGAACACCGGGGAGCTGTTTTTT.